Each of the 18 T cell receptor beta chains below was sequenced from the same sample in a study of blood T cell repertoires in COVID-19. Sequencing was performed with immunoSEQ multiplex PCR; in TCRdb, only in-frame clones are kept and a portion is missing. The sample lists a few hundred thousand clones; over 65% were seen once. Sequencing was done on a sample of PBMCs or T cells enriched from blood (not recorded which). Receptors originate from a woman aged 60-75 years who had recovered from COVID-19.

This rearrangement joins TRBV3-1 (or the pseudogene TRBV3-2) to TRBJ1-2, with D possibly matching TRBD1 (5 bases). The CDR3 runs 16 residues. V was cut by 0 bases and J by 4 bases, with 15 bases left in between. The germline V gene encodes CDR1 LGHDT and CDR2 YNNKEL (reference sequence). CDR3 in DNA: TGTGCCAGCAGCCAAGATGGGAGGGGCTTAGGCTATGGCTACACCTTC. This translates into CASSQDGRGLGYGYTF.

In this sample, this clone turned up a few times. The chain links TRBV19 to TRBJ2-2; D unclear. V was clipped by 6 bases and J by 0 bases, with 8 bases between them. The CDR3 is 14 amino acids. CDR1 LNHDA and CDR2 SQIVND come from the germline V gene (reference sequence). CDR3: CASRWQTNTGELFF. CDR3 sequence (DNA): TGTGCCAGTAGGTGGCAGACGAACACCGGGGAGCTGTTTTTT.

The chain employs TRBV6-5 and TRBJ1-3, with a tentative D call TRBD1 (6 bases). This CDR3 has 15 residues. Germline-derived CDR1 and CDR2 are MNHEY and SVGAGI. V lost 10 bases and J lost 4, with 20 bases in between. CDR3 nucleotides: TGTGCCACCCAGGGGCGGGGGGCGTCCGGAAACACCATATATTTT. Protein: CATQGRGASGNTIYF.

V is TRBV7-6 and J is TRBJ1-4; D is undetermined. The CDR3 loop spans 15 amino acids. V was shortened by 5 bases and J by 1 base, with 11 bases between the two germline ends. CDR1 SGHVS and CDR2 FNYEAQ come from the germline V gene. The CDR3 spells CASSAETRTNEKLFF. The CDR3 coding sequence is TGTGCCAGCAGCGCCGAGACACGAACTAATGAAAAACTGTTTTTT.

The V and J genes are TRBV6-5 and TRBJ2-7; 10 bases line up with TRBD2. The CDR3 runs to 14 residues. CDR1 is MNHEY, CDR2 SVGAGI, per germline. Trimming at V came to 7 bases and at J to 5 bases, leaving 8 bases not matched to a gene. The CDR3 nucleotides read TGTGCCAGCACCTTAGCGGGGGGTCTGCACGAGCAGTACTTC. Its protein product is CASTLAGGLHEQYF.

This chain connects TRBV5-8 to TRBJ1-3, with TRBD1 identical over 8 bases. The ends lost 4 bases at V and 4 bases at J; junction bases unmatched: 7. CDR3 length: 15 residues. Per the germline V gene, CDR1 is SGHTS and CDR2 is YDEGEE. The CDR3 DNA is TGTGCCAGCAGCAAGCGGACAGGGCACGGAAACACCATATATTTT. This translates into CASSKRTGHGNTIYF.

The rearrangement uses TRBV18 and TRBJ2-7; possible D gene TRBD1, 5 bases. Germline CDR1 KGHSH, CDR2 LQKENI. Trimming pared 6 bases from V and 7 bases from J, leaving 16 bases between. The CDR3 has 13 residues. The CDR3 here is CASSSPAPGEQYF. The CDR3 DNA reads TGTGCCAGCTCGTCCCCGGCGCCAGGGGAGCAGTACTTC.

The rearrangement joins TRBV11-2 to TRBJ2-5; TRBD1 matches 8 bases. J gave up 5 bases and V 3 bases, and 5 bases lay outside the gene matches. Looked up from germline, CDR1 is SGHAT and CDR2 is FQNNGV. The CDR3 covers 14 residues. The CDR3 DNA follows: TGTGCCAGCAGCTTCCAGGGGGCGCGTGAGACCCAGTACTTC. Protein sequence: CASSFQGARETQYF. Complete variable domain (other parts from reference TRBV11-2 and TRBJ2-5): EAGVAQSPRYKIIEKRQSVAFWCNPISGHATLYWYQQILGQGPKLLIQFQNNGVVDDSQLPKDRFSAERLKGVDSTLKIQPAKLEDSAVYLCASSFQGARETQYFGPGTRLLVL.

This chain joins TRBV27 and TRBJ1-5; 9 bases fit TRBD1. Germline CDR1 MNHEY, CDR2 SMNVEV (reference sequence). The V and J ends lost 5 bases and 1 base, in that order; junction bases with no gene match: 6. The CDR3 has 16 residues. Here the CDR3 reads CASSPWGQGSNQPQHF. The CDR3 nucleotides read TGTGCCAGCAGTCCCTGGGGACAGGGAAGCAATCAGCCCCAGCATTTT.

The V gene is TRBV4-2, the J gene TRBJ2-1; TRBD2 agrees at 15 bases. The CDR3 loop spans 14 amino acids. Germline lookup yields CDR1 LGHNA and CDR2 YNFKEQ. V lost 7 bases to trimming and J lost 8 bases; unmatched junction nucleotides: 3. The CDR3 DNA reads TGTGCCAGCACCTGGACTAGCGGGAGGGATGAGCAGTTCTTC. Translating it yields CASTWTSGRDEQFF.

The V gene is TRBV9, the J gene TRBJ2-7, with a possible D match to TRBD2 (5 bases). This CDR3 comprises 14 residues. Trimming left V 0 bases short and J 7 bases short, with 14 bases between. CDR1 SGDLS and CDR2 YYNGEE come from the germline V gene. The CDR3 sequence is CASSVDPGSREQYF. The CDR3 DNA follows: TGTGCCAGCAGCGTAGATCCGGGGTCGAGGGAGCAGTACTTC.

The chain combines TRBV15 with TRBJ2-2, with 8 nucleotides matching TRBD1. The CDR3 spans 13 residues. Germline V CDR1 and CDR2: LNHNV, YYDKDF (reference sequence). Trimming at V came to 6 bases and at J to 7 bases, leaving 4 bases not matched to a gene. In DNA form, the CDR3 reads TGTGCCACCAGAGGGACAGGAAGCGGGGAGCTGTTTTTT. Its translation is CATRGTGSGELFF.

This clone has only one observation. The gene calls are TRBV11-1 and TRBJ1-1; maybe TRBD1 (5 bases). Trimming took off 5 bases at V and 5 bases at J, with 18 bases between the two ends. The germline gives CDR1 SGHAT, CDR2 FQDESV (reference sequence). This CDR3 has 15 residues. The CDR3 region is CASSKGAGVRTEAFF. CDR3 coding DNA: TGTGCCAGCAGCAAAGGAGCGGGGGTGAGGACTGAAGCTTTCTTT.

CDR3 loop: CASSLGQDRSNQPQHF. Here the CDR3 DNA reads TGTGCCAGCAGCTTAGGACAGGATAGAAGCAATCAGCCCCAGCATTTT. The chain combines TRBV5-6 with TRBJ1-5, with 7 bases identical to TRBD1. Germline V gene data show CDR1 as SGHDT and CDR2 as YYEEEE. J gave up 1 base and V 2 bases, and 6 bases lay outside the gene matches. CDR3 length: 16 amino acids.

The chain couples TRBV7-8 to TRBJ2-3, with D possibly TRBD2 on 7 matching bases. CDR1 SGHVS and CDR2 FQNEAQ come from the germline V gene. Trimming removed 5 bases at V and 4 bases at J, with 16 bases between. The CDR3 has 15 residues. CDR3 in amino acids: CASSRGGEWSDTQYF. The DNA for the CDR3 is TGTGCCAGCAGCCGAGGGGGGGAGTGGTCAGATACGCAGTATTTT.

The chain uses TRBV6-5 and TRBJ1-1; D is perhaps TRBD1 (5 bases). Germline CDR1 is MNHEY and CDR2 is SVGAGI. The CDR3 is 15 residues long. The V end lost 5 bases, the J end lost 4 bases, and 17 bases lay between the germline ends. CDR3: CASSRVGTPTTEAFF. Written as DNA, the CDR3 is TGTGCCAGCAGTCGCGTAGGGACTCCGACCACTGAAGCTTTCTTT.

As regards this clone: A read error may produce the germline difference seen at one junction end. The chain combines TRBV7-2 with TRBJ1-2; 9 nucleotides match TRBD1. Per germline, CDR1 SGHTA and CDR2 FQGNSA. The CDR3 extends over 16 amino acids. Written as DNA, the CDR3 is TGTGCCAACAGCTTATACGGGACAGGGTCGGACTATGGCTACACCTTC. It translates to CANSLYGTGSDYGYTF. Complete variable domain (other parts from reference TRBV7-2 and TRBJ1-2): GAGVSQSPSNKVTEKGKDVELRCDPISGHTALYWYRQSLGQGLEFLIYFQGNSAPDKSGLPSDRFSAERTGGSVSTLTIQRTQQEDSAVYLCANSLYGTGSDYGYTFGSGTRLTVV.

This chain connects TRBV9 to TRBJ2-7, with 8 bases that match TRBD2. CDR3 length: 15 residues. From germline, CDR1 is SGDLS and CDR2 YYNGEE. J lost 0 bases, V lost 4 bases, and 6 bases had no gene match. Here the CDR3 reads CASSSRLANSYEQYF. The DNA for the CDR3 is TGTGCCAGCAGCTCTCGACTAGCGAACTCCTACGAGCAGTACTTC.